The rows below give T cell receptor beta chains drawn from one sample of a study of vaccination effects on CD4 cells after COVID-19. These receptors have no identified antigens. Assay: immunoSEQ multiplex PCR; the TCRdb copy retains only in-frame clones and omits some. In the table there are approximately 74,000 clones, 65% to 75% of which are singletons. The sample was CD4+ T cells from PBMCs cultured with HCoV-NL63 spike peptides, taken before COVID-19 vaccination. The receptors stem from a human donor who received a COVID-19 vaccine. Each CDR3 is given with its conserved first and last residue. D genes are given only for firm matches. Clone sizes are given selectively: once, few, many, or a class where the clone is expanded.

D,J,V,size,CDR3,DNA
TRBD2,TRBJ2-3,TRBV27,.,CASSLLTSGGPDTQYF,TGTGCCAGCAGTCTCCTGACTAGCGGGGGGCCAGATACGCAGTATTTT
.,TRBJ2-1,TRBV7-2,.,CASSLGRGRYNEQFF,TGTGCCAGCAGCTTGGGACGGGGGCGTTACAATGAGCAGTTCTTC
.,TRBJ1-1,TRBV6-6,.,CASGGANTEAFF,TGTGCCAGCGGGGGGGCCAACACTGAAGCTTTCTTT
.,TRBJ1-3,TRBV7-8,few,CASSPRVVRVSQVDTIYF,TGTGCCAGCAGCCCCCGCGTTGTCAGGGTTAGTCAGGTGGACACCATATATTTT
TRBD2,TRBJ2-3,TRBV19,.,CASSIGGGGGDTQYF,TGTGCCAGTAGTATAGGGGGCGGGGGAGGAGATACGCAGTATTTT
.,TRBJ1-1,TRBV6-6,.,CASEKGAEAFF,TGTGCCAGCGAGAAAGGGGCTGAAGCTTTCTTT
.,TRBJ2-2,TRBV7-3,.,CASSLVPTNTGELFF,TGTGCCAGCAGCTTAGTTCCGACCAACACCGGGGAGCTGTTTTTT
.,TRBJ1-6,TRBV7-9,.,CASSLSGAANNSPLHF,TGTGCCAGCAGCTTATCGGGGGCAGCGAATAATTCACCCCTCCACTTT
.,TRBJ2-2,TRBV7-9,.,CASSLTGNTGELFF,TGTGCCAGCAGCTTGACAGGGAACACCGGGGAGCTGTTTTTT
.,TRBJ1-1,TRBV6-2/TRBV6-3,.,CASSRGGQNTEAFF,TGTGCCAGCAGTAGGGGGGGACAGAACACTGAAGCTTTCTTT
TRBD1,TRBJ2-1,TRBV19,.,CASSPGGSYNEQFF,TGTGCCAGTAGCCCAGGGGGTTCCTACAATGAGCAGTTCTTC
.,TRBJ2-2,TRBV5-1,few,CASSSTELNTGELFF,TGCGCCAGCAGCTCCACGGAGTTGAACACCGGGGAGCTGTTTTTT
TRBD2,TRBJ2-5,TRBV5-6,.,CASSPPTSGASGTQYF,TGTGCCAGCAGCCCCCCGACTAGCGGGGCATCCGGGACCCAGTACTTC
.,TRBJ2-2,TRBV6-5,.,CASSITGRGELFF,TGTGCCAGCAGTATTACCGGGCGCGGGGAGCTGTTTTTT
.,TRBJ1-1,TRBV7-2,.,CASSLGALGAVEAFF,TGTGCCAGCAGCTTAGGGGCCCTTGGGGCGGTGGAAGCTTTCTTT
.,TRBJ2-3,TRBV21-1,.,CASSKARGADTQYF,TGTGCCAGCAGCAAAGCCAGGGGGGCAGATACGCAGTATTTT
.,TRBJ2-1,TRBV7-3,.,CASSLTGSNEQFF,TGTGCCAGCAGCTTAACCGGGTCGAATGAGCAGTTCTTC
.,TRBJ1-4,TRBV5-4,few,CASSSPNEKLFF,TGTGCCAGCAGCTCCCCTAATGAAAAACTGTTTTTT
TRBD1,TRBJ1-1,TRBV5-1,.,CASRAGTGMNTEAFF,TGCGCCAGCAGAGCCGGGACAGGGATGAACACTGAAGCTTTCTTT
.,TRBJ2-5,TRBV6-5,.,CASTNSQETQYF,TGTGCCAGCACGAACAGCCAAGAGACCCAGTACTTC
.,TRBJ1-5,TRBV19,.,CASSARPREPQHF,TGTGCCAGTTCAGCTCGACCTCGGGAGCCCCAGCATTTT
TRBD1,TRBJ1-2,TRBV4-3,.,CASSQDMRQGAHGYTF,TGCGCCAGCAGCCAAGATATGAGACAGGGGGCCCATGGCTACACCTTC
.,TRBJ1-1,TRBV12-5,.,CASADFPEAFF,TGTGCTAGTGCCGACTTCCCTGAAGCTTTCTTT
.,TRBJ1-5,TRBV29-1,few,CSVVVQGQPQHF,TGCAGCGTTGTCGTCCAGGGGCAGCCCCAGCATTTT
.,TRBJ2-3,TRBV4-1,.,CASSQALGGDTDTQYF,TGCGCCAGCAGCCAAGCGCTAGGGGGGGACACAGATACGCAGTATTTT
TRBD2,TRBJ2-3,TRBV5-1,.,CASRGGLDTQYF,TGCGCCAGCAGGGGAGGGTTGGATACGCAGTATTTT
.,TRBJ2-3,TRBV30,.,CAWSRSEADTQYF,TGTGCCTGGAGTCGTTCGGAGGCAGATACGCAGTATTTT
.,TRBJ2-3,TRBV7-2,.,CASSSRGGGNTDTQYF,TGTGCCAGCAGCTCCCGGGGTGGAGGAAACACAGATACGCAGTATTTT
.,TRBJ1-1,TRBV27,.,CASSWGKNTEAFF,TGTGCCAGCAGTTGGGGAAAGAACACTGAAGCTTTCTTT
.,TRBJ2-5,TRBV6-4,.,CASSERGGGTQYF,TGTGCCAGCAGTGAGAGAGGGGGGGGGACCCAGTACTTC
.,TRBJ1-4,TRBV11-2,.,CASSLVRNNEKLFF,TGTGCCAGCAGCTTAGTCAGGAACAATGAAAAACTGTTTTTT
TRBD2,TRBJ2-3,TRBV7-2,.,CASRGLLAGATDTQYF,TGTGCCAGCAGGGGATTGTTAGCGGGGGCCACAGATACGCAGTATTTT
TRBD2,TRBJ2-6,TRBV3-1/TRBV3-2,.,CASSLLAGGNSGANVLTF,TGTGCCAGCAGCCTCCTAGCGGGGGGGAACTCTGGGGCCAACGTCCTGACTTTC
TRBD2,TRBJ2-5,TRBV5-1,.,CASSLEPLAGAGETQYF,TGCGCCAGCAGCTTGGAACCACTAGCGGGGGCCGGGGAGACCCAGTACTTC
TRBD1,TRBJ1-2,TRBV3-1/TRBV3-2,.,CASSRGQGSLVGYGYTF,TGTGCCAGCAGCCGGGGACAGGGGAGTTTGGTGGGATATGGCTACACCTTC
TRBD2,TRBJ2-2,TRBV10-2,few,CASSELAGVPGELFF,TGCGCCAGCAGTGAGCTGGCGGGGGTCCCCGGGGAGCTGTTTTTT
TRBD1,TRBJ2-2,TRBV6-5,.,CASSLGQATGELFF,TGTGCCAGCAGTCTCGGACAGGCGACCGGGGAGCTGTTTTTT
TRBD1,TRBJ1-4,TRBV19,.,CASSDRGRTNEKLFF,TGTGCCAGTAGTGACAGGGGACGAACTAATGAAAAACTGTTTTTT
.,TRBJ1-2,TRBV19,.,CASTAPLGGANYGYTF,TGTGCCAGTACCGCCCCCCTGGGGGGGGCTAACTATGGCTACACCTTC
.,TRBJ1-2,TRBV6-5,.,CASSRETGLNGYTF,TGTGCCAGCAGTAGGGAGACAGGCCTTAATGGCTACACCTTC
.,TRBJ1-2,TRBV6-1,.,CASSESRDNGYTF,TGTGCCAGCAGTGAATCCAGGGATAATGGCTACACCTTC
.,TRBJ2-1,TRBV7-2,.,CASSLVREGGQFF,TGTGCCAGCAGCTTAGTCAGGGAAGGAGGGCAGTTCTTC
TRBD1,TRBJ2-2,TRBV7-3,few,CASSLMMGQVAGELFF,TGTGCCAGCAGCTTAATGATGGGACAGGTTGCCGGGGAGCTGTTTTTT
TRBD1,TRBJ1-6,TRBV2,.,CASRSNRGVNSPLHF,TGTGCCAGCCGAAGTAACAGGGGGGTGAATTCACCCCTCCACTTT
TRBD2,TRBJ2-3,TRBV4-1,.,CASSRQISGVSTDTQYF,TGCGCCAGCAGCCGGCAGATTAGCGGGGTTAGCACAGATACGCAGTATTTT
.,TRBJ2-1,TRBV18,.,CASSPIRLTNEQFF,TGTGCCAGCTCACCGATACGTTTAACCAATGAGCAGTTCTTC
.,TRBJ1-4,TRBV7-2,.,CASSLIRPLRNEKLFF,TGTGCCAGCAGCCTTATCCGACCGCTTAGGAATGAAAAACTGTTTTTT
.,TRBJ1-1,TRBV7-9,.,CASRLSLDGNTEAFF,TGTGCCAGCCGCTTATCCCTAGACGGGAACACTGAAGCTTTCTTT
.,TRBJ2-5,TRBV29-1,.,CSVRLGGPGTQYF,TGCAGCGTTCGATTGGGGGGGCCAGGGACCCAGTACTTC
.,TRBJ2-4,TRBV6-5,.,CASRTPSKNIQYF,TGTGCCAGCAGAACCCCTTCCAAAAACATTCAGTACTTC
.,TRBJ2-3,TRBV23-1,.,CASSQGSKRSCCDTQYF,TGCGCCAGCAGTCAAGGGTCTAAAAGATCCTGTTGTGATACGCAGTATTTT
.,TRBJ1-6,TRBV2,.,CASSAGSSYNSPLHF,TGTGCCAGCAGTGCGGGGAGCTCCTATAATTCACCCCTCCACTTT